This TCR beta chain was recorded in a study of T-cell memory formation after mild COVID-19. Study in general: TCR clusters were mostly donor specific.

Findings and limits, study-wide: Clones that contracted clustered mainly in CM and EM if CD4+ and in EMRA if CD8+. Clones contracting across day 15 to 85 had a balanced CD4/CD8 profile; later expanding clones leaned CD4+. What remained unconfirmed was the SARS-CoV-2 specificity of second-wave clones peaking on day 37.

V was shortened by 3 bases and J by 5 bases, with 10 bases between the two germline ends. CDR3 length equals 12 residues. The V gene's germline CDR1 is DFQATT and CDR2 SNEGSKA (reference sequence). TCRdb processed the 5' RACE reads anew with MiXCR; each CDR3 protein has one entry. The sample lists roughly 250,000 distinct CDR3 sequences, 15% to 20% seen once, with roughly a fifth in the top ten. As for this clonotype: The antigen remains undetermined.

The chain carries TRBV20-1 and TRBJ2-5; no clear D. This receptor was identified in a man younger than 30 who had mild COVID-19 (a few samples of this study predate the infection). Cell type and time point are not known. Sequenced input: PBMCs or a T cell subset sorted from them (not recorded which). The CDR3 reads CSASGGLETQYF. In DNA form, the CDR3 reads TGCAGTGCTAGTGGTGGCTTGGAGACCCAGTACTTC.